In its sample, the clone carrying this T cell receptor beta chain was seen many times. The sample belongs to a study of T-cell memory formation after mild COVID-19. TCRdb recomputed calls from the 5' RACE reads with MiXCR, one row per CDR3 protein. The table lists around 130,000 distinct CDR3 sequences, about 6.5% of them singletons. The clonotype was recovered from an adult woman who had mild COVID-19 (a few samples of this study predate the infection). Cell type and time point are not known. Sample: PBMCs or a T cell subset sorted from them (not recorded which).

In nucleotides, the CDR3 is TGTGCCAGCAGTGGAGACAGGGTGTACTCCAAAAACATTCAGTACTTC. It encodes CASSGDRVYSKNIQYF. The chain is built from TRBV2 and TRBJ2-4, with TRBD1 matching 7 bases. This CDR3 spans 16 amino acids. Germline V gene lookup returns CDR1 SNHLY and CDR2 FYNNEI. V lost 4 bases and J lost 2; bases outside the gene matches: 8. Complete variable domain (other parts from reference TRBV2 and TRBJ2-4): EPEVTQTPSHQVTQMGQEVILRCVPISNHLYFYWYRQILGQKVEFLVSFYNNEISEKSEIFDDQFSVERPDGSNFTLKIRSTKLEDSAMYFCASSGDRVYSKNIQYFGAGTRLSVL.